This T cell receptor beta chain stems from a study of blood T cell repertoires in COVID-19. Repertoires were generated with immunoSEQ multiplex PCR, while TCRdb's copy carries only in-frame clones and drops some. Of some 320,000 clones listed, 85% are singletons. V was pared by 3 bases and J by 7 bases, with 21 bases between. Germline CDR1 and CDR2: LGHNA and YNFKEQ. This CDR3 has 16 amino acids. This rearrangement joins TRBV4-2 to TRBJ1-1, with D possibly being TRBD1 (6 bases). The clonotype was recovered from a human donor in a cohort sampled during active COVID-19. The sequenced sample was peripheral blood. This chain's CDR3 is CASSQPLGHGIGEAFF. CDR3 nucleotide sequence: TGTGCCAGCAGCCAGCCTCTGGGACACGGGATCGGTGAAGCTTTCTTT.